Each of the 23 T cell receptor beta chains below was sequenced from the same sample in a study of blood T cell repertoires in COVID-19. Sequenced by immunoSEQ multiplex PCR; TCRdb stores in-frame clones only, minus some. The table lists more than 85,000 clones, 81% of them singletons. The material sequenced was peripheral blood. The receptors stem from a man aged 55 to 69 with acute or convalescent COVID-19.

This clone was seen once. V is TRBV6-5 and J is TRBJ2-3, with a possible D match to TRBD1 (5 bases). Trimming removed 6 bases at V and 3 bases at J, with 10 bases between. The CDR3 is made up of 13 amino acids. Germline lookup yields CDR1 MNHEY and CDR2 SVGAGI. The CDR3 DNA reads TGTGCCAGCAGAAGCCAGGGTACAGATACGCAGTATTTT. Its protein product is CASRSQGTDTQYF.

The chain has TRBV5-6 and TRBJ1-1; D not certain. The ends were cut back, 0 bases at V and 6 bases at J, with 6 bases in the middle. The germline V gene has CDR1 SGHDT and CDR2 YYEEEE. The CDR3 length is 12 residues. The CDR3 is CASSLVSAEAFF. The CDR3 DNA reads as TGTGCCAGCAGCTTGGTTAGCGCTGAAGCTTTCTTT.

The V gene is TRBV2, the J gene TRBJ1-2, with D maybe TRBD1 (5 bases). The germline V and J ends were trimmed by 5 bases and 1 base, with 14 bases remaining between them. The germline V gene encodes CDR1 SNHLY and CDR2 FYNNEI. The CDR3 is 15 residues long. CDR3 sequence (DNA): TGTGCCAGCAGTTCGACAGCCAAATTTAACTATGGCTACACCTTC. Protein product: CASSSTAKFNYGYTF.

This chain links TRBV19 with TRBJ1-1; TRBD1 might be the D (6 bases). The CDR3 is 17 residues long. Per the germline V gene, CDR1 is LNHDA and CDR2 is SQIVND (reference sequence). V shed 5 bases and J shed 3 bases, with 22 bases lying between them. The CDR3 sequence: CASSLLTHRVGYTEAFF. CDR3 DNA: TGTGCCAGTAGTTTACTAACTCACAGGGTTGGGTACACTGAAGCTTTCTTT.

The chain joins TRBV5-1 to TRBJ2-1, with a tentative D call TRBD1 (6 bases). Trimming cost V 2 bases and J 1 base, with 10 bases left between them. CDR3 length: 15 residues. The germline V gene has CDR1 SGHRS and CDR2 YFSETQ. CDR3 loop: CASSLQGESYNEQFF. The CDR3 region has the DNA TGCGCCAGCAGCTTACAGGGCGAGTCCTACAATGAGCAGTTCTTC.

The chain is built from TRBV11-2 and TRBJ1-2; D call uncertain. V was pared by 0 bases and J by 6 bases, with 11 bases between. The CDR3 has 14 amino acids. Germline assignment: CDR1 SGHAT and CDR2 FQNNGV. CDR3 bases: TGTGCCAGCAGCTTAGATCCTAGAGTGGATGGCTACACCTTC. It translates to CASSLDPRVDGYTF.

This clone was detected only a few times. The chain combines TRBV7-9 with TRBJ1-4, with 11 positions matching TRBD1. Unmatched junction bases numbered 4, after V lost 5 bases and J lost 8 bases. Germline assignment: CDR1 SEHNR and CDR2 FQNEAQ (reference sequence). The CDR3 totals 14 residues. The CDR3 bases are TGTGCCAGCAGCAGGACAGGGGGCGAGGAAAAACTGTTTTTT. Residues: CASSRTGGEEKLFF.

The J gene is TRBJ2-5, the V gene TRBV5-4; 10 nucleotides align to TRBD2. Germline V gives CDR1 SGHNT, CDR2 YYREEE (reference sequence). This CDR3 region has 18 residues. The V gene end was trimmed by 3 bases and the J gene end by 5 bases; junction bases not matched to a gene: 16. The CDR3 sequence is CASSSEHSGGLSGETQYF. The CDR3 region has the DNA TGTGCCAGCAGCTCGGAACATAGCGGGGGGCTGAGCGGGGAGACCCAGTACTTC.

The chain joins TRBV18 to TRBJ2-2; D might be TRBD1 (6 bases). This CDR3 is built from 15 residues. V was shortened by 4 bases and J by 5 bases, with 14 bases between the two germline ends. Germline values: CDR1 KGHSH, CDR2 LQKENI. The CDR3 reads CASSLVQGSTGELFF. Here the CDR3 DNA reads TGTGCCAGCTCACTTGTACAGGGCTCTACCGGGGAGCTGTTTTTT.

Only one count was recorded for this clone. The V call is TRBV19, the J call TRBJ1-1; 7 nucleotides agree with TRBD1. Looked up from germline, CDR1 is LNHDA and CDR2 is SQIVND (reference sequence). V lost 7 bases, J lost 2 bases, and 4 bases stayed unmatched. CDR3 size: 13 residues. CDR3 in DNA: TGTGCCAGTAAGGGGGCGCTTAACACTGAAGCTTTCTTT. The encoded protein is CASKGALNTEAFF.

This clone was recorded only once. The CDR3 region is CASSSGQGNQPQHF. DNA for the CDR3: TGTGCCAGCAGTTCCGGACAGGGGAATCAGCCCCAGCATTTT. The rearrangement uses TRBV28 and TRBJ1-5, with 9 bases fitting TRBD1. V trimming: 4 bases; J trimming: 4 bases; junction bases outside the gene matches: 2. The germline V gene has CDR1 MDHEN and CDR2 SYDVKM. This CDR3 comprises 14 residues.

This rearrangement joins TRBV27 to TRBJ1-6; 8 bases are shared with TRBD1. The CDR3 spans 15 residues. Germline CDR1 and CDR2: MNHEY and SMNVEV (reference sequence). J lost 7 bases, V lost 2 bases, and 4 bases had no gene match. This chain's CDR3 is CASSLAGTGNSPLHF. In DNA form, the CDR3 reads TGTGCCAGCAGTTTAGCCGGGACAGGCAATTCACCCCTCCACTTT.

The CDR3 DNA follows: TGTGCCAGCAACCCAGTTCTCTCCTACGAGCAGTACTTC. Translation gives CASNPVLSYEQYF. This chain connects TRBV2 to TRBJ2-7; no firm D call. There are 13 residues in the CDR3. The ends were cut back, 7 bases at V and 0 bases at J, with 10 bases in the middle. The germline gives CDR1 SNHLY, CDR2 FYNNEI.

The genes are TRBV29-1 and TRBJ2-1; D call uncertain. The CDR3 covers 13 residues. V lost 6 bases to trimming and J lost 0 bases, with 9 bases between them. CDR1 SQVTM and CDR2 ANQGSEA come from the germline V gene. CDR3 amino acids: CSVNINSYNEQFF. The DNA for the CDR3 is TGCAGCGTCAACATAAACTCCTACAATGAGCAGTTCTTC.

The chain recombines TRBV11-2 with TRBJ2-7; D is unclear. Looked up from germline, CDR1 is SGHAT and CDR2 is FQNNGV. The CDR3 has 14 amino acids. The V end lost 2 bases, the J end lost 1 base, and 9 bases lay between the germline ends. In nucleotides, the CDR3 is TGTGCCAGCAGCTTATCTCAGGCTTCCTACGAGCAGTACTTC. It is translated as CASSLSQASYEQYF.

This clone was seen a few times. V usage is TRBV27 and J usage is TRBJ1-5; D gene uncertain. Between the trimmed V and J ends, which lost 5 bases and 2 bases, there was a span of 13 bases. Germline CDR1 reads MNHEY; CDR2 reads SMNVEV (reference sequence). The CDR3 consists of 15 residues. CDR3 loop: CASSPSTRGNQPQHF. The CDR3 DNA is TGTGCCAGCAGTCCATCTACCCGCGGCAATCAGCCCCAGCATTTT.

The genes are TRBV5-1 and TRBJ1-2; 9 bases are a match to TRBD1. This CDR3 has 14 residues. The junction had 10 bases not matched to a gene; V was cut back by 5 bases and J by 8 bases. In germline, CDR1 is SGHRS, CDR2 YFSETQ. The CDR3 sequence: CASRQPGQGDGYTF. The CDR3 DNA follows: TGCGCCAGCAGACAACCGGGACAGGGCGACGGCTACACCTTC.

J is TRBJ1-5 and V is TRBV30; D is undetermined. The CDR3 is made up of 13 amino acids. Per the germline V gene, CDR1 is GTSNPN and CDR2 is SVGIG (reference sequence). The ends were cut back, 0 bases at V and 7 bases at J, with 10 bases in the middle. In DNA form, the CDR3 reads TGTGCCTGGAGTGTACATGGCGGGCAGCCCCAGCATTTT. Amino acid sequence: CAWSVHGGQPQHF.

At least ten counts were recorded for this clone. V is TRBV7-2 and J is TRBJ2-1; 9 bases are shared with TRBD1. This CDR3 has 15 residues. Losses at the gene ends were 1 base for V and 9 bases for J; bases not matched to a gene: 7. The germline V gene has CDR1 SGHTA and CDR2 FQGNSA. CDR3 region: CASSLGTGVVGEQFF. The CDR3 nucleotides read TGTGCCAGCAGCTTAGGGACAGGGGTTGTCGGTGAGCAGTTCTTC.

This clone was counted once. The genes are TRBV11-2 and TRBJ1-6; TRBD1 matches at 8 bases. The CDR3 totals 15 residues. Trimming cost V 3 bases and J 7 bases; bases outside gene matches: 5. Germline V gene sequence: CDR1 SGHAT, CDR2 FQNNGV. The CDR3 region is CASSFRTGRNSPLHF. CDR3 DNA sequence: TGTGCCAGCAGCTTTCGGACAGGGAGGAATTCACCCCTCCACTTT. The full variable domain, rest sourced from reference TRBV11-2 and TRBJ1-6, is EAGVAQSPRYKIIEKRQSVAFWCNPISGHATLYWYQQILGQGPKLLIQFQNNGVVDDSQLPKDRFSAERLKGVDSTLKIQPAKLEDSAVYLCASSFRTGRNSPLHFGNGTRLTVT.

This clone was picked up one time. This chain links TRBV29-1 with TRBJ1-1; 7 bases match TRBD1. Germline CDR1 and CDR2: SQVTM and ANQGSEA. V lost 2 bases, J lost 3 bases, and 0 bases stayed unmatched. This CDR3 has 12 amino acids. This chain's CDR3 is CSVETGDTEAFF. The CDR3 DNA follows: TGCAGCGTTGAAACAGGGGACACTGAAGCTTTCTTT.

This rearrangement joins TRBV2 to TRBJ2-2; 11 nucleotides line up with TRBD1. Per the germline V gene, CDR1 is SNHLY and CDR2 is FYNNEI. The CDR3 is 16 residues long. Trimming cost V 4 bases and J 7 bases; bases outside gene matches: 8. The CDR3 loop is CASSAEGQGVSGELFF. The CDR3 bases are TGTGCCAGCAGTGCCGAGGGACAGGGGGTGAGCGGGGAGCTGTTTTTT.

The chain uses TRBV18 and TRBJ2-1, with 8 bases matching TRBD1. CDR1 KGHSH and CDR2 LQKENI come from the germline V gene. Trimming took 2 bases from V and 5 from J; bases not matched to a gene: 8. The CDR3 sequence is 16 residues long. In DNA form, the CDR3 reads TGTGCCAGCTCACCAAGGGCAGGGGACAGGAACAATGAGCAGTTCTTC. As protein: CASSPRAGDRNNEQFF.